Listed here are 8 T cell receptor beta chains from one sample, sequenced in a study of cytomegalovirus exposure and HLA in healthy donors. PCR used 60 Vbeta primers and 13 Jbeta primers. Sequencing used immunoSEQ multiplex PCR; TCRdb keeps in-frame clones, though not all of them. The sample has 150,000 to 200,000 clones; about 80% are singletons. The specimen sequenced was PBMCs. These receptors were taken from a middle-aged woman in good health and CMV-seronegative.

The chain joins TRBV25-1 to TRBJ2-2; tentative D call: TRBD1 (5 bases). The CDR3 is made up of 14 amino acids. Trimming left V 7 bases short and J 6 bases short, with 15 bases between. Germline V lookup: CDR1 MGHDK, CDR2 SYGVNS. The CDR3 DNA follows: TGTGCCAGCAAGACAAGGGGTAGGGCCGGGGAGCTGTTTTTT. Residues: CASKTRGRAGELFF.

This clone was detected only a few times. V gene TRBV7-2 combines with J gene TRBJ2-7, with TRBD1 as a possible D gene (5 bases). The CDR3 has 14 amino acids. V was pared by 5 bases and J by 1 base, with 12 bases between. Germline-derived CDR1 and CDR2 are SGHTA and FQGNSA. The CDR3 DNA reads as TGTGCCAGCAGCCCCGACAGTACTTCCTACGAGCAGTACTTC. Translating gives CASSPDSTSYEQYF.

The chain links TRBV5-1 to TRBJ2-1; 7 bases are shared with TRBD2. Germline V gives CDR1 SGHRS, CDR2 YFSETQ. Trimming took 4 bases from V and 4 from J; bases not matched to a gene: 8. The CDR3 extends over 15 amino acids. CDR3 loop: CASSPGLADYNEQFF. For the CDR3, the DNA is TGCGCCAGCAGCCCCGGGCTAGCGGATTACAATGAGCAGTTCTTC.

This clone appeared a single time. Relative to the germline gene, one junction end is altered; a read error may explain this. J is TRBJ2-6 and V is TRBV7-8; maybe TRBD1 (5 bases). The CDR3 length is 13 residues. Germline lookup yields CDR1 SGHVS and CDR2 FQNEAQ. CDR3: CASSSSRANGLTF. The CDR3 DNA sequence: TGTGCCAGCAGCTCCTCCAGGGCCAACGGCCTGACTTTC.

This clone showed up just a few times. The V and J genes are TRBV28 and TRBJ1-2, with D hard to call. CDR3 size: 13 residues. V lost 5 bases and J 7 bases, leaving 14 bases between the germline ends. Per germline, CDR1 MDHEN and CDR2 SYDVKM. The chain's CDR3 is CASSLLVGSGYTF. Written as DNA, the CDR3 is TGTGCCAGCAGTCTCCTGGTCGGTAGTGGCTACACCTTC.

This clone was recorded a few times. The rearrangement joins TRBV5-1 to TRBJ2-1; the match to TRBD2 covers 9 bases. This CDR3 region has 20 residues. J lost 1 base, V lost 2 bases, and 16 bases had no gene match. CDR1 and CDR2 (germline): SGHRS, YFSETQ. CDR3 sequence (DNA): TGCGCCAGCAGCTTTACTATCGGGACTAGCCTGAAGGTGTCCTACAATGAGCAGTTCTTC. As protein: CASSFTIGTSLKVSYNEQFF.

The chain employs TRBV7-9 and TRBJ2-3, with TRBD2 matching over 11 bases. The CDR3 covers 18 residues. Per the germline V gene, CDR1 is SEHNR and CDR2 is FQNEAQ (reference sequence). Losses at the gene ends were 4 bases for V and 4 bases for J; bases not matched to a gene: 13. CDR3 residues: CASSSGLADLTRADTQYF. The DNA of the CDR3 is TGTGCCAGCAGCTCGGGACTAGCGGATTTAACGAGGGCAGATACGCAGTATTTT. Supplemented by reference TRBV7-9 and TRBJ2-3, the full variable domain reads DTGVSQNPRHKITKRGQNVTFRCDPISEHNRLYWYRQTLGQGPEFLTYFQNEAQLEKSRLLSDRFSAERPKGSFSTLEIQRTEQGDSAMYLCASSSGLADLTRADTQYFGPGTRLTVL.

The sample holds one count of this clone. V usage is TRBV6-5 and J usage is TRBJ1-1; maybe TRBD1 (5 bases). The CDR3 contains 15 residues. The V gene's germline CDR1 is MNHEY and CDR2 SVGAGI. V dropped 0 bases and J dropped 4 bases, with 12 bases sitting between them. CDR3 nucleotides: TGTGCCAGCAGTTACTCGATTACGGGGGGCACTGAAGCTTTCTTT. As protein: CASSYSITGGTEAFF.